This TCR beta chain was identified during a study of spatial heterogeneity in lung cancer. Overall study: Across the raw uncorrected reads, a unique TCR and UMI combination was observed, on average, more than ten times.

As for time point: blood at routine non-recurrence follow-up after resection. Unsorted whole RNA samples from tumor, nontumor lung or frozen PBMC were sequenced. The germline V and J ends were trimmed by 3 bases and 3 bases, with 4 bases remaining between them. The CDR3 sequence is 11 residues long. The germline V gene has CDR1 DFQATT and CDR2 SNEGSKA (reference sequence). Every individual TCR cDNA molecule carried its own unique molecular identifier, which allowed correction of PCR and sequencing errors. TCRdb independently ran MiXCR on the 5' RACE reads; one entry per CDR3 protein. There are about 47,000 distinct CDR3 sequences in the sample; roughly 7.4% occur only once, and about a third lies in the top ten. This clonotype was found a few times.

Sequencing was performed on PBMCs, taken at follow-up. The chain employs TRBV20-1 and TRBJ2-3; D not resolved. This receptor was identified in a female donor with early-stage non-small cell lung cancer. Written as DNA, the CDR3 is TGCAGTGCTAGCCTAACAGATACGCAGTATTTT. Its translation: CSASLTDTQYF.